Listed here is a single TCR beta chain. Study members were between about 18 and 100 years old and lived in 20 to 30 US regions. The data were obtained in a study of blood T cell repertoires in COVID-19. Study information: The origin of the acute and convalescent COVID-19 samples was the United States, Italy and Spain. T cells, B-cell-depleted T cells, or PBMCs supplied cDNA or gDNA.

TCRdb's table, derived via immunoSEQ multiplex PCR, lists solely in-frame clones and lacks some. Among fewer than 350,000 clones, around 90% were seen once, and the ten largest hold 1%. V was cut by 6 bases and J by 7 bases, with 12 bases left in between. This CDR3 spans 13 amino acids. Germline-derived CDR1 and CDR2 are SGHTA and FQGTGA. Sample: PBMCs or T cells enriched from blood (not recorded which). This clonotype originated in a woman aged 25-40 years who had recovered from COVID-19. The rearrangement joins TRBV7-3 to TRBJ2-2; D gene uncertain. DNA of the CDR3: TGTGCCAGCAGTCCCTCGGGTATCGGGGAGCTGTTTTTT. Encoded protein: CASSPSGIGELFF.